This is a list of T cell receptor beta chains from one sample in a study of T-cell memory formation after mild COVID-19. From the 5' RACE reads, TCRdb called clonotypes with MiXCR, one entry per CDR3 protein. The sample includes about 290,000 distinct CDR3 sequences, around a sixth of them seen just once. The specimen was PBMCs or a T cell subset sorted from them (not recorded which). The source is a man between 18 and 35 years old who had mild COVID-19 (a few samples of this study predate the infection). Cell type and time point are not known. The CDR3 runs from the conserved cysteine through the conserved F or W. A D gene is named only where the DNA matches it firmly. Size is stated for part of the rows, as once, few or many counts, or as a class when the clone is expanded.

d_call: .; v_call: TRBV20-1; clone_size: few; j_call: TRBJ2-7; cdr3_nt: TGCAGTGCTAGTTCGGGGCCAGCCTACGAGCAGTACTTC; cdr3_aa: CSASSGPAYEQYF
d_call: .; v_call: TRBV10-2; clone_size: many; j_call: TRBJ2-3; cdr3_nt: TGCGCCAGCAGCGGGGGCCTGGTTGATACGCAGTATTTT; cdr3_aa: CASSGGLVDTQYF
d_call: TRBD1; v_call: TRBV18; clone_size: .; j_call: TRBJ1-3; cdr3_nt: TGTGCCAGCTCACCACTCCAGACAGGGACTGGAAACACCATATATTTT; cdr3_aa: CASSPLQTGTGNTIYF
d_call: .; v_call: TRBV7-2; clone_size: few; j_call: TRBJ1-1; cdr3_nt: TGTGCCAGCAGCTTAGTAGGGAGGAGTGCTGAAGCTTTCTTT; cdr3_aa: CASSLVGRSAEAFF
d_call: .; v_call: TRBV20-1; clone_size: few; j_call: TRBJ2-2; cdr3_nt: TGCAGTGCCAGCAGGACAACAAACACCGGGGAGCTGTTTTTT; cdr3_aa: CSASRTTNTGELFF
d_call: .; v_call: TRBV7-2; clone_size: .; j_call: TRBJ2-5; cdr3_nt: TGTGCCAGCAGCTTAGTGGCGGGGAACGCCCAAGAGACCCAGTACTTC; cdr3_aa: CASSLVAGNAQETQYF
d_call: .; v_call: TRBV6-5; clone_size: few; j_call: TRBJ1-2; cdr3_nt: TGTGCCAGCAGCGGACAGAATACCTATGGCTACACCTTC; cdr3_aa: CASSGQNTYGYTF
d_call: .; v_call: TRBV7-2; clone_size: few; j_call: TRBJ2-3; cdr3_nt: TGTGCCAGCCTGCCACAGGGCCCTAGCACAGATACGCAGTATTTT; cdr3_aa: CASLPQGPSTDTQYF
d_call: .; v_call: TRBV7-6; clone_size: few; j_call: TRBJ2-1; cdr3_nt: TGTGCCAGCAGCTTAGTGGGTCCCCGAGATGAGCAGTTCTTC; cdr3_aa: CASSLVGPRDEQFF
d_call: .; v_call: TRBV2; clone_size: few; j_call: TRBJ2-7; cdr3_nt: TGTGCCAGCAGTGTGGGGTACCACGAGCAGTACTTC; cdr3_aa: CASSVGYHEQYF
d_call: TRBD1; v_call: TRBV10-3; clone_size: .; j_call: TRBJ1-5; cdr3_nt: TGTGCCATCAGTCCAGGGGGCCGGGAGCAGCCCCAGCATTTT; cdr3_aa: CAISPGGREQPQHF
d_call: TRBD2; v_call: TRBV5-1; clone_size: .; j_call: TRBJ2-1; cdr3_nt: TGCGCCAGCCTTAGCGGGGGGGCTGGTGAGCAGTTCTTC; cdr3_aa: CASLSGGAGEQFF
d_call: TRBD1; v_call: TRBV5-1; clone_size: many; j_call: TRBJ1-1; cdr3_nt: TGCGCCAGCAGCTTGGTTCCGGGACAGGGCACTGAAGCTTTCTTT; cdr3_aa: CASSLVPGQGTEAFF
d_call: .; v_call: TRBV11-2; clone_size: .; j_call: TRBJ1-6; cdr3_nt: TGTGCCAGCAGCTTAGAGTGGGAGTCCAATTCACCCCTCCACTTT; cdr3_aa: CASSLEWESNSPLHF
d_call: .; v_call: TRBV6-1; clone_size: .; j_call: TRBJ1-5; cdr3_nt: TGTGCCAGCACCAGGATCGGGGGGCCAGGTCAGCCCCAGCATTTT; cdr3_aa: CASTRIGGPGQPQHF
d_call: TRBD1; v_call: TRBV5-1; clone_size: few; j_call: TRBJ1-5; cdr3_nt: TGCGCCAGCAGCTTGGGGGACAGGGGTCAGCCCCAGCATTTT; cdr3_aa: CASSLGDRGQPQHF
d_call: .; v_call: TRBV5-1; clone_size: .; j_call: TRBJ1-1; cdr3_nt: TGCGCCAGCAGCTATTCTGGTGGACTCCGCGCCACTGAAGCTTTCTTT; cdr3_aa: CASSYSGGLRATEAFF
d_call: TRBD1; v_call: TRBV27; clone_size: .; j_call: TRBJ2-7; cdr3_nt: TGTGCCAGCAGTGCCGGGACAGGGGTAGGCGAGCAGTACTTC; cdr3_aa: CASSAGTGVGEQYF
d_call: .; v_call: TRBV15; clone_size: few; j_call: TRBJ2-2; cdr3_nt: TGTGCCACCAGCAGAGGTGGGGATACCGGGGAGCTGTTTTTT; cdr3_aa: CATSRGGDTGELFF
d_call: .; v_call: TRBV9; clone_size: few; j_call: TRBJ1-2; cdr3_nt: TGTGCCAGCAGCCAAAGGACAGAGGGGTGGAATAATGGCTACACCTTC; cdr3_aa: CASSQRTEGWNNGYTF
d_call: TRBD1; v_call: TRBV10-3; clone_size: .; j_call: TRBJ2-7; cdr3_nt: TGTGCCATCAGGCCACAGGGGGCCTACGAGCAGTACTTC; cdr3_aa: CAIRPQGAYEQYF
d_call: .; v_call: TRBV7-3; clone_size: .; j_call: TRBJ1-2; cdr3_nt: TGTGCCAGCGCCTCGCACGGAGGAGGGTGGTATGGCTACACCTTC; cdr3_aa: CASASHGGGWYGYTF
d_call: .; v_call: TRBV9; clone_size: .; j_call: TRBJ2-7; cdr3_nt: TGTGCCAGCAGCCCAAGCGAGGGGGTCACGAGGGAGCAGTACTTC; cdr3_aa: CASSPSEGVTREQYF
d_call: .; v_call: TRBV7-9; clone_size: .; j_call: TRBJ1-1; cdr3_nt: TGTGCCAGCAGCTTCGGACTGGGAGAAGCTTTCTTT; cdr3_aa: CASSFGLGEAFF
d_call: TRBD1; v_call: TRBV20-1; clone_size: .; j_call: TRBJ2-7; cdr3_nt: TGCAGTGCTAAGGGACAGCCCTACGAGCAGTACTTC; cdr3_aa: CSAKGQPYEQYF
d_call: .; v_call: TRBV18; clone_size: few; j_call: TRBJ2-7; cdr3_nt: TGTGCCAGCTCACAACGGGCAGGGGAATACGAGCAGTACTTC; cdr3_aa: CASSQRAGEYEQYF
d_call: .; v_call: TRBV6-5; clone_size: .; j_call: TRBJ1-1; cdr3_nt: TGTGCCAGCAGGACTGAGGGGGGGGCTTTCTTT; cdr3_aa: CASRTEGGAFF
d_call: .; v_call: TRBV6-2/TRBV6-3; clone_size: .; j_call: TRBJ2-1; cdr3_nt: TGTGCCAGCAGTCGGGACGGAGGCTCCTACAATGAGCAGTTCTTC; cdr3_aa: CASSRDGGSYNEQFF
d_call: .; v_call: TRBV24-1; clone_size: many; j_call: TRBJ2-2; cdr3_nt: TGTGCCACCAGTGATCCGGGACAGAACACCGGGGAGCTGTTTTTT; cdr3_aa: CATSDPGQNTGELFF
d_call: TRBD1; v_call: TRBV12-3/TRBV12-4; clone_size: .; j_call: TRBJ1-1; cdr3_nt: TGTGCCAGCAGTTTAGAGCCAGGGGGGAACACTGAAGCTTTCTTT; cdr3_aa: CASSLEPGGNTEAFF
d_call: TRBD1; v_call: TRBV7-2; clone_size: .; j_call: TRBJ1-1; cdr3_nt: TGTGCCAGCAGCTTGCGAAGTAAGGGGGCGAAGAACACTGAAGCTTTCTTT; cdr3_aa: CASSLRSKGAKNTEAFF
d_call: TRBD1; v_call: TRBV27; clone_size: few; j_call: TRBJ2-3; cdr3_nt: TGTGCCAGCAGTTCCCCACAGGGGGTTACAGATACGCAGTATTTT; cdr3_aa: CASSSPQGVTDTQYF
d_call: .; v_call: TRBV19; clone_size: .; j_call: TRBJ2-1; cdr3_nt: TGTGCCAGTAGTTACGGACTGGGGTCGCCCAATGAGCAGTTCTTC; cdr3_aa: CASSYGLGSPNEQFF
d_call: .; v_call: TRBV3-1; clone_size: few; j_call: TRBJ2-3; cdr3_nt: TGTGCCAGCAGCCAATACGCCGGGGGGCAAGATACGCAGTATTTT; cdr3_aa: CASSQYAGGQDTQYF
d_call: .; v_call: TRBV7-9; clone_size: .; j_call: TRBJ2-1; cdr3_nt: TGTGCCAACGAGGGGGGCAGGTACAATGAGCAGTTCTTC; cdr3_aa: CANEGGRYNEQFF
d_call: .; v_call: TRBV10-3; clone_size: many; j_call: TRBJ2-3; cdr3_nt: TGTGCCATCAGTTCCACGGGGCAGACAGATACGCAGTATTTT; cdr3_aa: CAISSTGQTDTQYF
d_call: .; v_call: TRBV10-3; clone_size: few; j_call: TRBJ2-2; cdr3_nt: TGTGCCATCAGTGAGTCGGTCAACACCGGGGAGCTGTTTTTT; cdr3_aa: CAISESVNTGELFF
d_call: .; v_call: TRBV7-9; clone_size: few; j_call: TRBJ2-4; cdr3_nt: TGTGCCAGCAGCCCGGAGGGATTAGCCAAAAACATTCAGTACTTC; cdr3_aa: CASSPEGLAKNIQYF
d_call: .; v_call: TRBV28; clone_size: .; j_call: TRBJ1-6; cdr3_nt: TGTGCCAGCAGGCCCCGTATGGGCCCCCTCCACTTT; cdr3_aa: CASRPRMGPLHF
d_call: .; v_call: TRBV7-9; clone_size: .; j_call: TRBJ2-5; cdr3_nt: TGTGCCAGCAGACCCGGGGCGGTTCAAGAGACCCAGTACTTC; cdr3_aa: CASRPGAVQETQYF
d_call: TRBD1; v_call: TRBV15; clone_size: few; j_call: TRBJ1-1; cdr3_nt: TGTGCCACCAGCGTCTACACAGGGGGCACTGAAGCTTTCTTT; cdr3_aa: CATSVYTGGTEAFF
d_call: .; v_call: TRBV27; clone_size: few; j_call: TRBJ1-1; cdr3_nt: TGTGCCAGCAGTTTAACCGTCAGGGTTGGGGCTGAAGCTTTCTTT; cdr3_aa: CASSLTVRVGAEAFF
d_call: .; v_call: TRBV4-1; clone_size: .; j_call: TRBJ2-1; cdr3_nt: TGCGCCAGCAGCCAGGTTTTCCAACCCCCCCGGCCTGAGCAGTTCTTC; cdr3_aa: CASSQVFQPPRPEQFF
d_call: .; v_call: TRBV5-1; clone_size: .; j_call: TRBJ2-3; cdr3_nt: TGCGCCAGCAGCTCGCGGGACCGCGATAGCACAGATACGCAGTATTTT; cdr3_aa: CASSSRDRDSTDTQYF
d_call: TRBD2; v_call: TRBV3-1; clone_size: .; j_call: TRBJ2-5; cdr3_nt: TGTGCCAGCGCCCAACTAGCGGGGACCCAAGAGACCCAGTACTTC; cdr3_aa: CASAQLAGTQETQYF